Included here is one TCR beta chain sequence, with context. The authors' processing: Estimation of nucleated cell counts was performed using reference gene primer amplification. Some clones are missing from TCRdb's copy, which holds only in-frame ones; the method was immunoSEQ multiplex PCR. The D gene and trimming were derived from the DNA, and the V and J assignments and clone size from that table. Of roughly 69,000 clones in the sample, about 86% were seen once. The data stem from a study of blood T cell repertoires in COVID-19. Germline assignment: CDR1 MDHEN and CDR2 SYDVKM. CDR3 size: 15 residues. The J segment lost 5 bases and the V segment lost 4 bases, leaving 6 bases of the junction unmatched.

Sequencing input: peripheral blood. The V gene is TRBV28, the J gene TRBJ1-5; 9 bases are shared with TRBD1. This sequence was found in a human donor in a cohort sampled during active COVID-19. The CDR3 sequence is CASSSPTGGDQPQHF. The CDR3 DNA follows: TGTGCCAGCAGTTCCCCGACAGGGGGAGATCAGCCCCAGCATTTT.